Reported below is one T cell receptor beta chain. As processed by the authors: Counts of nucleated cells, estimated from reference gene primer amplification, were obtained. Measured with immunoSEQ multiplex PCR; TCRdb has only the in-frame clones, and not every one. That table supplies the V and J calls and clone size; D and trimming were determined from the DNA. The repertoire holds about 110,000 clones, with 76% as singletons. The sample comes from a study of blood T cell repertoires in COVID-19. Study-level information: Acute and convalescent COVID-19 specimens originated in the United States, Italy and Spain. Nucleic acid was either cDNA or gDNA, and it came from T cells, B-cell-depleted T cells, or PBMCs.

The germline V gene has CDR1 GTSNPN and CDR2 SVGIG (reference sequence). Trimming shortened V by 4 bases and J by 2 bases, and 29 bases separated the two germline ends. The CDR3 sequence is 20 residues long. The sample comprised peripheral blood. The V gene is TRBV30, the J gene TRBJ1-4; D is undetermined. The sequence derives from a woman of 80 years or more with acute or convalescent COVID-19. The CDR3 nucleotides are TGTGCCTGGAAAGTCCCATGGAGTATTAAAGCGGGTCTGACTAATGAAAAACTGTTTTTT. Encoded protein: CAWKVPWSIKAGLTNEKLFF.